The sequence of this TCR beta chain was determined in a study of cytomegalovirus exposure and HLA in healthy donors. Broader study findings: Presence/absence comparisons presumed near-even sequencing depth among donors. The authors considered a cluster of highly shared sequence variants likely to be a sequencing artifact. A further, later analysis showed that HLA-associated TCR beta chains (compared with equally common others) were more clonally expanded.

Concerning this clone itself: The target antigen is unknown.

Per the germline V gene, CDR1 is LGHNA and CDR2 is YNFKEQ. This CDR3 has 15 amino acids. J lost 2 bases, V lost 0 bases, and 4 bases had no gene match. This PCR relied on a set of 60 Vbeta primers and 13 Jbeta primers. Repertoires were generated with immunoSEQ multiplex PCR, while TCRdb's copy carries only in-frame clones and drops some. The repertoire holds 200,000 to 250,000 clones, about 75% seen once, with less than 2% in the top ten. The sequence was collected from a woman aged 25 to 39 in good health and CMV-seronegative. The sequenced sample consisted of PBMCs. This chain joins TRBV4-2 and TRBJ2-7, with 7 nucleotides matching TRBD2. The CDR3, as DNA: TGTGCCAGCAGCCAAGAGCTTAGCGGGCCCTACGAGCAGTACTTC. Translated, it gives CASSQELSGPYEQYF.